The entry that follows covers one T cell receptor (beta chain) sequence. Its antigen is not known. The sample originates from a study of T cell repertoires in aging, cancer and after chemotherapy. Study at large: Donor ages fell into six groups from 30 or younger up to 70 or older. Clear clonal overlap appeared across healthy donor samples taken over several months to years.

This CDR3 is 12 amino acids long. Trimming shortened V by 6 bases and J by 4 bases, and 9 bases separated the two germline ends. In germline, CDR1 is MRHNA, CDR2 SNTAGT. The template was genomic DNA from peripheral blood, not RNA. A mixed TRB-A/B primer pool amplified rearranged TRB by multiplex touch-down PCR. A single record per CDR3 protein comes from TCRdb applying MiXCR to the multiplex PCR reads. The sample carries about 3,000 distinct CDR3 sequences, approximately 29% recorded once. General study findings and limits: Healthy donors lost TCR diversity with age mainly through richness, cancer patients through richness and evenness. Immunological memory after chemotherapy cannot be judged from the repertoire data.

The clonotype was recovered from a human donor in good health. The sequencing sample was made of blood. This sequence joins TRBV6-4 and TRBJ2-5, with D tentatively TRBD1 (6 bases). The CDR3 loop is CASREGGETQYF. The CDR3, as DNA: TGTGCCAGCAGAGAAGGGGGAGAGACCCAGTACTTC.